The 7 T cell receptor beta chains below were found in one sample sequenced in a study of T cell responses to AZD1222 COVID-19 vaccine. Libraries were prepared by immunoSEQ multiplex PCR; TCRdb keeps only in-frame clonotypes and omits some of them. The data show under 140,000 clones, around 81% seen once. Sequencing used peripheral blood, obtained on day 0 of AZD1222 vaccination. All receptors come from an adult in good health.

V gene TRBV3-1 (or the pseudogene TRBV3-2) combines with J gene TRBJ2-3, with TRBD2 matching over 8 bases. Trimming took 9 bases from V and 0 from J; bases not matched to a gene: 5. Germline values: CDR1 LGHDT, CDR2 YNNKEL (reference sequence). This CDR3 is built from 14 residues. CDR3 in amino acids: CASSREGSTDTQYF. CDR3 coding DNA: TGTGCCAGTTCCCGGGAGGGGAGCACAGATACGCAGTATTTT.

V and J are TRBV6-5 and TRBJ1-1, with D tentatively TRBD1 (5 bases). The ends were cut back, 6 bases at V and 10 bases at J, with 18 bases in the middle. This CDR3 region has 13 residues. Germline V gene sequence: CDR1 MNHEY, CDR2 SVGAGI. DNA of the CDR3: TGTGCCAGCAGGGTGGGGGGAGTAGGCGGAGCTTTCTTT. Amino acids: CASRVGGVGGAFF.

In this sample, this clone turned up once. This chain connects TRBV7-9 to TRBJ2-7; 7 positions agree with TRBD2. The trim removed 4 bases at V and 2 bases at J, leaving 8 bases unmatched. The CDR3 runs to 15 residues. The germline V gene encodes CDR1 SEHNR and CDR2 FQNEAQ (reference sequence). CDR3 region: CASSSELAATYEQYF. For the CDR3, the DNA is TGTGCCAGCAGCTCGGAGCTAGCGGCAACCTACGAGCAGTACTTC.

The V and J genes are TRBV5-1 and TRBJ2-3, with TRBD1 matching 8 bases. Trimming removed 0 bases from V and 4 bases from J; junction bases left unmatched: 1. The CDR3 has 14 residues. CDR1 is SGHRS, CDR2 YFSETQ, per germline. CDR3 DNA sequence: TGCGCCAGCAGCTTGGGGACAGGGCCAGATACGCAGTATTTT. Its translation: CASSLGTGPDTQYF.

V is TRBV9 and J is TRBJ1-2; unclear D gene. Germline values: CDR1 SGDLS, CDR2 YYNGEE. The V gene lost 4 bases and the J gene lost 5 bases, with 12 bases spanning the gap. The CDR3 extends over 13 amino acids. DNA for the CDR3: TGTGCCAGCAGCCCCCAGGCAGGTTATGGCTACACCTTC. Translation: CASSPQAGYGYTF.

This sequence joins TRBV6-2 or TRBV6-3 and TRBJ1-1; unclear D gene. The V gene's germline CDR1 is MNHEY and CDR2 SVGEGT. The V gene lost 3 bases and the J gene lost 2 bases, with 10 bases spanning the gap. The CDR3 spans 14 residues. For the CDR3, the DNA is TGTGCCAGCAGTTATTTACTAACCAACACTGAAGCTTTCTTT. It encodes CASSYLLTNTEAFF.

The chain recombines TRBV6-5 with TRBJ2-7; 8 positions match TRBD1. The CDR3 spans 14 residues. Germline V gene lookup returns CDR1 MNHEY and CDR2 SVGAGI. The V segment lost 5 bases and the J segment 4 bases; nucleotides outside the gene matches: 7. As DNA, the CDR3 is TGTGCCAGCAGTCGTGGCAGGGGGCTATACGAGCAGTACTTC. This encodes CASSRGRGLYEQYF.